The source of this TCR gamma chain is a study of gammadelta T cells in human blood. With V trimmed by 4 bases and J by 10 bases, 7 bases remained unmatched. Germline CDR1 is GITISATS and CDR2 is ISYDGTV (reference sequence). The CDR3 contains 15 residues. TCRdb re-processed the RT-PCR reads via CATT. Of a few hundred gamma-chain clones in the sample, 20% to 25% were seen once. This clone is labeled hyperexpanded (1% or more). What it binds is unknown. Other DNA sequences in the same sample also yield this CDR3. Study-level findings and limits: Microbial exposure appeared to drive polyclonal γδ T cell expansion after birth.

Sequencing used Vgamma9Vdelta2 gamma-delta T cells from adult blood. V and J are TRGV9 and TRGJP. The clonotype was recovered from a human donor. The CDR3 reads CALWDGVLGKKIKVF. CDR3 sequence (DNA): TGTGCCTTGTGGGATGGGGTTTTGGGCAAAAAAATCAAGGTATTT.